The 22 T cell receptor beta chains reported below all come from one sample, sequenced in a study of human T cells and chemical hapten exposure. MiXCR, applied by TCRdb to the RACE reads, yields one record per CDR3 protein. The profile shows 65,000 to 85,000 distinct CDR3 sequences, approximately 12% of them singletons. Specified time point: patch test 1, 2 weeks after DPC sensitization. The treatment is: therapeutic diphenylcyclopropenone sensitization with weekly scalp DPC. Source: whole blood, taken in connection with sensitization to the hapten diphenylcyclopropenone (DPC). These receptors came from an older woman with alopecia areata. Some clones in this sample may be carry-over from other donors' samples.

This clonotype was counted only a few times. The chain links TRBV7-9 to TRBJ1-1; 7 nucleotides match TRBD1. This CDR3 comprises 15 residues. J gave up 4 bases and V 5 bases, and 10 bases lay outside the gene matches. CDR1 and CDR2 (germline): SEHNR, FQNEAQ (reference sequence). The CDR3 protein is CASSKGQARGTEAFF. CDR3 nucleotides: TGTGCCAGCAGCAAAGGACAGGCCCGGGGCACTGAAGCTTTCTTT.

This clonotype was picked up one time. The rearrangement uses TRBV6-6 and TRBJ1-3, with D unclear. The CDR3 is 14 residues long. Germline CDR1 reads MNHNY; CDR2 reads SVGAGI (reference sequence). Trimming shortened V by 0 bases and J by 1 base, and 4 bases separated the two germline ends. The CDR3 bases are TGTGCCAGCAGTTACTCGAGTTCTGGAAACACCATATATTTT. Translated, it gives CASSYSSSGNTIYF.

This clonotype was recorded many times. The rearrangement joins TRBV14 to TRBJ2-3, with no clear D. Trimming removed 0 bases from V and 4 bases from J, with 8 bases in between. This CDR3 comprises 14 residues. The V gene's germline CDR1 is SGHDN and CDR2 FVKESK. The CDR3 region is CASSQDLVPDTQYF. The CDR3 nucleotides read TGTGCCAGCAGCCAAGATCTCGTCCCAGATACGCAGTATTTT.

This clonotype was observed at least ten times. The chain is built from TRBV30 and TRBJ2-3; perhaps TRBD1 as D (5 bases). V lost 1 base to trimming and J lost 0 bases, with 17 bases between them. The CDR3 is made up of 17 amino acids. CDR1 is GTSNPN and CDR2 is SVGIG in the germline V gene (reference sequence). The CDR3 region is CAWSAEGTGLSTDTQYF. The CDR3 DNA follows: TGTGCCTGGAGTGCGGAAGGAACAGGCCTAAGCACAGATACGCAGTATTTT.

To note about this clonotype: Since the CDR3 does not end with the conserved phenylalanine or tryptophan, this likely comes from a read error. V and J are TRBV5-1 and TRBJ1-1; D is unresolved. The CDR3 runs 14 residues. The germline gives CDR1 SGHRS, CDR2 YFSETQ. V dropped 4 bases and J dropped 1 base, with 11 bases sitting between them. CDR3 nucleotides: TGCGCCAGCAGCCCCCCCGGGGAGAACACTGAAGCTTTCTAT. This codes for CASSPPGENTEAFY.

The chain combines TRBV10-3 with TRBJ1-4, with D maybe TRBD1 (6 bases). Germline V gene lookup returns CDR1 ENHRY and CDR2 SYGVKD. V was shortened by 0 bases and J by 3 bases, with 11 bases between the two germline ends. There are 16 residues in the CDR3. CDR3 sequence: CAISESLTGANEKLFF. In DNA, the CDR3 is TGTGCCATCAGTGAGTCCCTGACAGGCGCTAATGAAAAACTGTTTTTT.

This clonotype was found many times. V usage is TRBV15 and J usage is TRBJ2-7, with 8 bases aligning to TRBD2. Germline values: CDR1 LNHNV, CDR2 YYDKDF (reference sequence). The junction had 12 bases not matched to a gene; V was cut back by 5 bases and J by 6 bases. This CDR3 region has 15 residues. The CDR3 protein is CATSRVGGAGIEQYF. The CDR3 region has the DNA TGTGCCACCAGCCGAGTCGGGGGGGCAGGGATCGAGCAGTACTTC.

Ten or more counts support this clonotype. The CDR3 bases are TGTGCCAGCAATAGGGACAGGGGGAACAATGAGCAGTTCTTC. Its protein product is CASNRDRGNNEQFF. The chain uses TRBV27 and TRBJ2-1; TRBD1 aligns across 11 bases. V shed 7 bases and J 5 bases; nucleotides not matched to a gene: 4. Germline values: CDR1 MNHEY, CDR2 SMNVEV (reference sequence). CDR3 length: 14 residues.

This clonotype was picked up many times. This chain joins TRBV11-2 and TRBJ2-3; 7 bases are shared with TRBD1. Trimming took 5 bases from V and 4 from J; bases not matched to a gene: 9. Germline assignment: CDR1 SGHAT and CDR2 FQNNGV. This CDR3 is built from 15 residues. DNA of the CDR3: TGTGCCAGCAGCACAGGGGCGAGGTACCCAGATACGCAGTATTTT. Translation gives CASSTGARYPDTQYF.

This clonotype was observed at least ten times. The CDR3 is CASSSKPTGNTEAFF. DNA for the CDR3: TGTGCCAGCAGCTCAAAACCCACAGGGAACACTGAAGCTTTCTTT. This sequence joins TRBV9 and TRBJ1-1; TRBD1 is a possible D gene (5 bases). Germline lookup yields CDR1 SGDLS and CDR2 YYNGEE. V gave up 4 bases and J gave up 1 base, with 14 bases separating them. CDR3 length: 15 residues.

The sample holds many counts of this clonotype. The chain links TRBV20-1 to TRBJ1-1; D not resolved. The germline gives CDR1 DFQATT, CDR2 SNEGSKA (reference sequence). The CDR3 covers 13 residues. Trimming took 6 bases from V and 2 from J, leaving 13 bases between them. In nucleotides, the CDR3 is TGCAGTGCCCCCGGACTGGGAAACACTGAAGCTTTCTTT. Translated, it gives CSAPGLGNTEAFF.

The V and J genes are TRBV20-1 and TRBJ2-7; 11 positions agree with TRBD2. Germline CDR1 reads DFQATT; CDR2 reads SNEGSKA (reference sequence). This CDR3 contains 15 residues. V trimming: 1 base; J trimming: 4 bases; junction bases outside the gene matches: 6. CDR3 DNA: TGCAGTGCTAGAGGCGGGACTAGCGGAAATTACGAGCAGTACTTC. It yields the protein CSARGGTSGNYEQYF.

This clonotype appeared a few times. CDR3 residues: CASSARAEDGYTF. For the CDR3, the DNA is TGTGCCAGCTCGGCGAGGGCGGAGGATGGCTACACCTTC. This sequence joins TRBV6-6 and TRBJ1-2; D is ambiguous. Trimming cost V 8 bases and J 6 bases, with 16 bases left between them. The germline CDR1 and CDR2 sequences are MNHNY and SVGAGI (reference sequence). This CDR3 is 13 amino acids long.

This clonotype was recorded many times. CDR3 region: CASSYSSGTGVSNQPQHF. DNA of the CDR3: TGTGCCAGCAGTTACTCGTCCGGGACAGGGGTTAGCAATCAGCCCCAGCATTTT. The V call is TRBV6-5, the J call TRBJ1-5, with TRBD1 matching over 10 bases. Germline V lookup: CDR1 MNHEY, CDR2 SVGAGI. Trimming cost V 0 bases and J 0 bases; bases outside gene matches: 5. The CDR3 contains 18 residues.

This chain uses TRBV10-3 with TRBJ1-2; possibly TRBD1 for D (6 bases). The CDR3 length is 12 residues. Germline-derived CDR1 and CDR2 are ENHRY and SYGVKD. Trimming left V 4 bases short and J 8 bases short, with 11 bases between. CDR3 in amino acids: CAISADRRGYTF. The DNA of the CDR3 is TGTGCCATCAGTGCAGACAGGCGCGGCTACACCTTC.

This clonotype has just a few counts. The rearrangement uses TRBV29-1 and TRBJ1-1; D unclear. V lost 6 bases and J 0 bases, leaving 14 bases between the germline ends. Germline V gene lookup returns CDR1 SQVTM and CDR2 ANQGSEA. This CDR3 has 14 residues. CDR3 amino acids: CSVLPTGLNTEAFF. CDR3 in DNA: TGCAGCGTCCTACCGACGGGGTTGAACACTGAAGCTTTCTTT. The variable domain in full, with the rest retrieved from reference TRBV29-1 and TRBJ1-1, is SAVISQKPSRDICQRGTSLTIQCQVDSQVTMMFWYRQQPGQSLTLIATANQGSEATYESGFVIDKFPISRPNLTFSTLTVSNMSPEDSSIYLCSVLPTGLNTEAFFGQGTRLTVV.

Ten or more counts support this clonotype. The CDR3 sequence is CASSGKDRGSTDTQYF. CDR3 DNA: TGTGCCAGCAGCGGAAAGGACAGGGGGAGTACAGATACGCAGTATTTT. The V call is TRBV5-5, the J call TRBJ2-3; 10 nucleotides agree with TRBD1. Germline V gene sequence: CDR1 SGHKS, CDR2 YYEKEE (reference sequence). This CDR3 has 16 residues. V was clipped by 4 bases and J by 3 bases; unmatched bases: 8.

This clonotype was seen just once. Since a much larger clone is just one base distant, this may be a read error. The V and J genes are TRBV6-2 or TRBV6-3 and TRBJ2-1, with 7 nucleotides matching TRBD1. The tail of the sequence fits TRBJ2-7 better, so the J call may be wrong. Germline V gene sequence: CDR1 MNHEY, CDR2 SVGEGT. This CDR3 has 15 amino acids. The CDR3 region is CASSPMTGLSREQYF. For the CDR3, the DNA is TGTGCCAGCAGCCCGATGACAGGGTTGAGCCGTGAGCAGTACTTC.

The table lists this clonotype with a few counts. The chain employs TRBV2 and TRBJ1-5; possibly TRBD1 for D (6 bases). V was pared by 6 bases and J by 3 bases, with 9 bases between. The CDR3 has 13 amino acids. Germline V gene sequence: CDR1 SNHLY, CDR2 FYNNEI. The CDR3 sequence is CASRWTVNQPQHF. The CDR3, as DNA: TGTGCCAGCAGATGGACAGTCAATCAGCCCCAGCATTTT.

This clonotype was seen repeatedly, ten times or more. The chain links TRBV28 to TRBJ2-3, with D unclear. With 6 bases removed from V and 6 bases from J, the gap between germline ends came to 13 bases. This CDR3 has 13 residues. In germline, CDR1 is MDHEN, CDR2 SYDVKM. The CDR3 sequence is CASSEGRRDTQYF. Here the CDR3 DNA reads TGTGCCAGCAGCGAAGGTCGACGGGATACGCAGTATTTT.

DNA for the CDR3: TGTGCCAGCAGCCCGGGACGGTGGTACGATCCTAGCACAGATACGCAGTATTTT. This sequence encodes CASSPGRWYDPSTDTQYF. This chain links TRBV7-9 with TRBJ2-3; D tentatively fits TRBD1 or TRBD2 (5 bases each). Germline CDR1 SEHNR, CDR2 FQNEAQ (reference sequence). V lost 5 bases and J 0 bases, leaving 21 bases between the germline ends. The CDR3 loop spans 18 amino acids. The complete variable domain, with remaining parts taken from reference TRBV7-9 and TRBJ2-3, reads DTGVSQNPRHKITKRGQNVTFRCDPISEHNRLYWYRQTLGQGPEFLTYFQNEAQLEKSRLLSDRFSAERPKGSFSTLEIQRTEQGDSAMYLCASSPGRWYDPSTDTQYFGPGTRLTVL.

The chain couples TRBV5-1 to TRBJ1-1, with D uncertain. Trimming stripped 4 bases from V and 5 bases from J, with 15 bases between. The germline V gene encodes CDR1 SGHRS and CDR2 YFSETQ. The CDR3 loop spans 14 amino acids. CDR3 sequence reads: CASSMADVRTEAFF. DNA for the CDR3: TGCGCCAGCAGCATGGCCGATGTACGGACTGAAGCTTTCTTT.